The 28 T cell receptor beta chains given below trace back to one sample, sequenced in a study of T-cell reconstitution after alpha-beta-depleted transplantation in children. Unique molecular identifiers were built into the TCRbeta library. TCRdb re-derived calls from the PCR reads in MiXCR, one entry per CDR3 protein. The sample lists more than 400,000 distinct CDR3 sequences, roughly two fifths occurring once. The sample here was PBMCs, taken before TCRalphabeta/CD19-depleted stem cell transplant. These receptors all come from a girl aged 2-10 years with aplastic anemia, due to receive a stem cell transplant.

The table lists this clonotype with many counts. The chain recombines TRBV29-1 with TRBJ2-2; no reliable D call. The CDR3 is 14 residues long. Trimming left V 1 base short and J 5 bases short, with 11 bases between. Germline V lookup: CDR1 SQVTM, CDR2 ANQGSEA. For the CDR3, the DNA is TGCAGCGTTGAAGTAGAACCGTTAACCGGGGAGCTGTTTTTT. Encoded protein: CSVEVEPLTGELFF.

The genes are TRBV5-1 and TRBJ2-7; a possible D gene is TRBD1 (6 bases). The CDR3 covers 18 residues. The ends were cut back, 0 bases at V and 0 bases at J, with 19 bases in the middle. Germline values: CDR1 SGHRS, CDR2 YFSETQ. The CDR3 loop reads CASSLGRGLADSSYEQYF. The CDR3 DNA reads TGCGCCAGCAGCTTGGGACGGGGATTGGCGGACAGCTCCTACGAGCAGTACTTC. The complete variable domain, with remaining parts taken from reference TRBV5-1 and TRBJ2-7, reads KAGVTQTPRYLIKTRGQQVTLSCSPISGHRSVSWYQQTPGQGLQFLFEYFSETQRNKGNFPGRFSGRQFSNSRSEMNVSTLELGDSALYLCASSLGRGLADSSYEQYFGPGTRLTVT.

V gene TRBV6-1 combines with J gene TRBJ1-2; D might be TRBD1 (6 bases). This CDR3 contains 15 residues. Germline V gene data show CDR1 as MNHNS and CDR2 as SASEGT. V lost 7 bases to trimming and J lost 2 bases, with 17 bases between them. The CDR3 is CASTAEQGRNYGYTF. For the CDR3, the DNA is TGTGCCAGCACGGCCGAGCAGGGGCGAAACTATGGCTACACCTTC.

The chain has TRBV20-1 and TRBJ2-7, with no clear D. CDR3 size: 13 residues. Germline loops: CDR1 DFQATT, CDR2 SNEGSKA (reference sequence). Between the trimmed V and J ends, which lost 2 bases and 2 bases, there was a span of 10 bases. CDR3 loop: CSARPPMTYEQYF. CDR3 sequence (DNA): TGCAGTGCTAGACCCCCTATGACCTACGAGCAGTACTTC.

The chain is built from TRBV12-3 or TRBV12-4 and TRBJ2-7; possible D gene TRBD1, 6 bases. This CDR3 is 14 amino acids long. V was cut by 6 bases and J by 3 bases, with 15 bases left in between. The CDR3 protein is CASSSYREGYEQYF. The CDR3 nucleotides read TGTGCCAGCAGCTCCTACAGGGAAGGCTACGAGCAGTACTTC.

This clonotype was seen at least ten times. The chain recombines TRBV12-3 or TRBV12-4 with TRBJ2-1; 11 bases are a match to TRBD2. The trim removed 6 bases at V and 7 bases at J, leaving 11 bases unmatched. The CDR3 contains 16 residues. CDR3 DNA: TGTGCCAGCAGATCCTTAGCGGGAGGGCCGGGGAATGAGCAGTTCTTC. Its translation is CASRSLAGGPGNEQFF.

This clonotype was counted ten times or more. The V and J genes are TRBV12-3 or TRBV12-4 and TRBJ2-5; 7 positions agree with TRBD1. The V gene end was trimmed by 8 bases and the J gene end by 4 bases; junction bases not matched to a gene: 13. The CDR3 consists of 15 residues. CDR3 region: CASGELGQRLETQYF. In nucleotides, the CDR3 is TGTGCCAGCGGTGAACTGGGACAGCGACTAGAGACCCAGTACTTC.

The rearrangement uses TRBV6-5 and TRBJ2-3; D might be TRBD1 or TRBD2, each matching 5 bases. V was trimmed by 3 bases and J by 9 bases, leaving 16 bases between them. Per germline, CDR1 MNHEY and CDR2 SVGAGI. This CDR3 has 14 amino acids. The CDR3 is CASSYSQRGETQYF. CDR3 nucleotides: TGTGCCAGCAGTTATTCCCAGAGGGGCGAGACGCAGTATTTT.

This clonotype was counted at least ten times. The chain recombines TRBV7-3 with TRBJ2-2; D call uncertain. V dropped 3 bases and J dropped 10 bases, with 18 bases sitting between them. Germline assignment: CDR1 SGHTA and CDR2 FQGTGA. There are 15 residues in the CDR3. In nucleotides, the CDR3 is TGTGCCAGCAGCTTCGGGTCAGACACACCGAAGGAGCTGTTTTTT. Protein: CASSFGSDTPKELFF.

The chain couples TRBV7-9 to TRBJ2-3, with D possibly TRBD2 on 6 matching bases. The CDR3 totals 21 residues. Germline loops: CDR1 SEHNR, CDR2 FQNEAQ (reference sequence). Trimming cost V 3 bases and J 1 base, with 29 bases left between them. CDR3 coding DNA: TGTGCCAGCAGCTTTCCCTTTCCCACACCGGGACTGCCAGATGGCACAGATACGCAGTATTTT. Translating gives CASSFPFPTPGLPDGTDTQYF.

This clonotype has more than one count but fewer than ten. V is TRBV5-1 and J is TRBJ2-7, with unresolved D. The CDR3 sequence is 15 residues long. Between the trimmed V and J ends, which lost 4 bases and 4 bases, there was a span of 18 bases. Germline CDR1 is SGHRS and CDR2 is YFSETQ. The CDR3 coding sequence is TGCGCCAGCAGCAGAGCCCCCTCGGAAGAATACGAGCAGTACTTC. It is translated as CASSRAPSEEYEQYF.

Many counts were recorded for this clonotype. This chain joins TRBV29-1 and TRBJ2-1; D is unclear. CDR1 and CDR2 (germline): SQVTM, ANQGSEA. The length of the CDR3 is 13 residues. The V end lost 7 bases, the J end lost 0 bases, and 10 bases lay between the germline ends. The CDR3 region is CSASASSYNEQFF. The CDR3 region has the DNA TGCAGCGCCTCGGCTAGCTCCTACAATGAGCAGTTCTTC.

V and J are TRBV27 and TRBJ2-7; D is perhaps TRBD1 (7 bases). This CDR3 spans 15 amino acids. The V gene's germline CDR1 is MNHEY and CDR2 SMNVEV (reference sequence). The V end was cut by 2 bases, the J end by 4 bases, with 15 bases between. CDR3 residues: CASSLIRQGGYEQYF. The CDR3 region has the DNA TGTGCCAGCAGTTTAATCCGGCAGGGGGGTTACGAGCAGTACTTC.

A few counts support this clonotype. CDR3 in amino acids: CASSLRQSPGYGYTF. CDR3 DNA sequence: TGTGCCAGCAGTTTAAGGCAGTCACCCGGCTATGGCTACACCTTC. The chain uses TRBV12-3 or TRBV12-4 and TRBJ1-2; D unresolved. The length of the CDR3 is 15 residues. Trimming removed 2 bases from V and 4 bases from J, with 14 bases in between.

V usage is TRBV6-5 and J usage is TRBJ1-3; TRBD1 agrees at 9 bases. This CDR3 contains 17 residues. Unmatched junction bases numbered 8, after V lost 2 bases and J lost 3 bases. Germline-derived CDR1 and CDR2 are MNHEY and SVGAGI. CDR3: CASSYRLTGGYGNTIYF. The CDR3 DNA sequence: TGTGCCAGCAGTTACCGGTTGACAGGGGGATATGGAAACACCATATATTTT.

The chain joins TRBV4-2 to TRBJ2-3; the match to TRBD1 covers 7 bases. Germline CDR1 LGHNA, CDR2 YNFKEQ. V was clipped by 0 bases and J by 1 base; unmatched bases: 4. This CDR3 is built from 16 residues. CDR3 loop: CASSQDEGARTDTQYF. The CDR3 DNA reads as TGTGCCAGCAGCCAAGATGAGGGGGCACGCACAGATACGCAGTATTTT.

The chain recombines TRBV12-3 or TRBV12-4 with TRBJ2-1; TRBD1 aligns across 8 bases. This CDR3 region has 14 residues. The trim removed 3 bases at V and 5 bases at J, leaving 3 bases unmatched. CDR3 DNA: TGTGCCAGCAGTTTGGACAGGGCGAACAATGAGCAGTTCTTC. It codes for CASSLDRANNEQFF.

J is TRBJ2-2 and V is TRBV2, with 7 bases aligning to TRBD1. J gave up 4 bases and V 9 bases, and 11 bases lay outside the gene matches. Germline CDR1 is SNHLY and CDR2 is FYNNEI. The CDR3 sequence is 15 residues long. The CDR3 region is CASGKEGAGTGELFF. The CDR3 bases are TGTGCCAGTGGGAAAGAGGGGGCTGGCACCGGGGAGCTGTTTTTT.

The sample holds many counts of this clonotype. This chain's CDR3 is CASSEGVKGLLREQFF. The CDR3 region has the DNA TGTGCCAGCAGCGAAGGGGTAAAGGGACTCCTCAGGGAGCAGTTCTTC. The J gene is TRBJ2-1, the V gene TRBV4-2, with D perhaps TRBD2 (6 bases). Trimming removed 5 bases at V and 10 bases at J, with 24 bases between. The CDR3 is made up of 16 amino acids. The V gene's germline CDR1 is LGHNA and CDR2 YNFKEQ.

The V call is TRBV7-8, the J call TRBJ2-2; TRBD2 might be the D (5 bases). Per germline, CDR1 SGHVS and CDR2 FQNEAQ. The germline V and J ends were trimmed by 1 base and 6 bases, with 9 bases remaining between them. The CDR3 spans 14 residues. CDR3 sequence: CASSLGPGSGELFF. DNA of the CDR3: TGTGCCAGCAGCTTAGGGCCGGGGTCCGGGGAGCTGTTTTTT.

This clonotype came up many times. The chain is built from TRBV5-1 and TRBJ2-7; a weak D match, TRBD1 (8 bases). Germline CDR1 is SGHRS and CDR2 is YFSETQ. The CDR3 extends over 16 amino acids. The ends were cut back, 0 bases at V and 4 bases at J, with 17 bases in the middle. This CDR3 reads CASSLGPHRGGYEQYF. The CDR3 DNA is TGCGCCAGCAGCTTGGGACCCCACAGGGGGGGTTACGAGCAGTACTTC.

This clonotype was observed a few times. This rearrangement joins TRBV27 to TRBJ1-1; no definite D call. Trimming took off 3 bases at V and 1 base at J, with 12 bases between the two ends. This CDR3 has 15 amino acids. Per germline, CDR1 MNHEY and CDR2 SMNVEV (reference sequence). The CDR3 nucleotides are TGTGCCAGCAGTTTCGTTGGCCCAGGGAACACTGAAGCTTTCTTT. Translated, it gives CASSFVGPGNTEAFF.

In its sample, this clonotype was seen a few times. The V call is TRBV30, the J call TRBJ2-7; tentative D call: TRBD1 (5 bases). CDR1 and CDR2 (germline): GTSNPN, SVGIG (reference sequence). The ends were cut back, 0 bases at V and 0 bases at J, with 12 bases in the middle. The CDR3 loop spans 15 amino acids. The CDR3 region is CAWSVGAGYSYEQYF. Written as DNA, the CDR3 is TGTGCCTGGAGTGTAGGTGCAGGGTACTCCTACGAGCAGTACTTC.

This clonotype was detected only a few times. The chain joins TRBV5-1 to TRBJ1-2; 10 positions match TRBD1. The CDR3 length is 13 residues. Germline V lookup: CDR1 SGHRS, CDR2 YFSETQ. V was pared by 4 bases and J by 7 bases, with 4 bases of the junction left unmatched. The CDR3 DNA reads TGCGCCAGCAGCACAGGACAGGGGGGTGGCTACACCTTC. This sequence encodes CASSTGQGGGYTF.

J is TRBJ1-2 and V is TRBV6-5; D ambiguous. In germline, CDR1 is MNHEY, CDR2 SVGAGI. The length of the CDR3 is 13 residues. Trimming took 1 base from V and 0 from J, leaving 3 bases between them. In DNA, the CDR3 is TGTGCCAGCAGTTACTATGCTAACTATGGCTACACCTTC. Its protein is CASSYYANYGYTF.

This clonotype came up a few times. This rearrangement joins TRBV5-1 to TRBJ1-1; D is uncertain. Trimming shortened V by 4 bases and J by 0 bases, and 10 bases separated the two germline ends. Looked up from germline, CDR1 is SGHRS and CDR2 is YFSETQ. CDR3 length equals 14 residues. CDR3 coding DNA: TGCGCCAGCAGCGGGCTTAACATGAACACTGAAGCTTTCTTT. Its translation is CASSGLNMNTEAFF.

In its sample, this clonotype was seen a few times. CDR3 in DNA: TGTGCCAGCAGCTTATCTGTGGGACAGATTATCCAAGAGACCCAGTACTTC. It specifies CASSLSVGQIIQETQYF. The rearrangement joins TRBV7-8 to TRBJ2-5; 7 nucleotides align to TRBD1. V trimming: 2 bases; J trimming: 1 base; junction bases outside the gene matches: 10. The CDR3 runs 17 residues. The germline V gene encodes CDR1 SGHVS and CDR2 FQNEAQ.

This clonotype showed up many times. V is TRBV20-1 and J is TRBJ2-3, with TRBD2 identical over 12 bases. CDR1 is DFQATT and CDR2 is SNEGSKA in the germline V gene (reference sequence). The ends lost 2 bases at V and 3 bases at J; junction bases unmatched: 6. The CDR3 extends over 16 amino acids. This chain's CDR3 is CSARPSGRASTDTQYF. CDR3 in DNA: TGCAGTGCTAGACCTAGCGGGAGGGCCTCAACAGATACGCAGTATTTT.